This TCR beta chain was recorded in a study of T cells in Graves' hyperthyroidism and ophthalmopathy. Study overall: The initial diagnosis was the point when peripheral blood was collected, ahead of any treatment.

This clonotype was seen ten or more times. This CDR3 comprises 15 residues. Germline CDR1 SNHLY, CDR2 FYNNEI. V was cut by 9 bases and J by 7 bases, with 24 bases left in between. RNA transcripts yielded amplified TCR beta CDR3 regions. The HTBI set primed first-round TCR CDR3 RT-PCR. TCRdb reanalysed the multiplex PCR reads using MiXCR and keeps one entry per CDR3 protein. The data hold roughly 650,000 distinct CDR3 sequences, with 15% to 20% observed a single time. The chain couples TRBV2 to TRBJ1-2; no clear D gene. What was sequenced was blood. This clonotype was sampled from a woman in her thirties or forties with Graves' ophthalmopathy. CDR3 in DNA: TGTGCCAGTCGGGGTGGAGAAGGGCCAGGAAGTGGCTACACCTTC. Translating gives CASRGGEGPGSGYTF.